This TCR beta chain was identified during a study of blood T cell repertoires in COVID-19. The germline V gene has CDR1 SNHLY and CDR2 FYNNEI. CDR3 length: 13 residues. Trimming cost V 5 bases and J 6 bases; bases outside gene matches: 3. Per the authors' pipeline: Reference gene primer amplification gave estimated nucleated cell counts. Clones were sequenced by immunoSEQ multiplex PCR, and TCRdb holds only the in-frame ones, with some missing. D and trimming were read from the DNA, whereas the V and J calls and clone size are those reported in that table. This repertoire shows tens of thousands of clones, more than 80% found once; its top ten account for 13%.

The origin of this receptor is a human donor in a cohort sampled during active COVID-19. The rearrangement links TRBV2 to TRBJ2-1, with 8 bases fitting TRBD1. The sample taken for sequencing was peripheral blood. The DNA of the CDR3 is TGTGCCAGCAGTCCGGACAGGGTCAATGAGCAGTTCTTC. Translated: CASSPDRVNEQFF. Filled out from reference TRBV2 and TRBJ2-1, the complete variable domain reads EPEVTQTPSHQVTQMGQEVILRCVPISNHLYFYWYRQILGQKVEFLVSFYNNEISEKSEIFDDQFSVERPDGSNFTLKIRSTKLEDSAMYFCASSPDRVNEQFFGPGTRLTVL.